These 18 T cell receptor beta chains share one sample of origin, sequenced in a study of blood T cell repertoires in COVID-19. The protocol was immunoSEQ multiplex PCR, while the TCRdb copy is restricted to in-frame clones and leaves out a portion. This table has about 210,000 clones, roughly 90% appearing once. Material for sequencing was PBMCs or T cells enriched from blood (not recorded which). All receptors come from a man between 18 and 35 years old with acute COVID-19.

The chain links TRBV28 to TRBJ1-2; D is unclear. This CDR3 comprises 13 residues. The germline V gene encodes CDR1 MDHEN and CDR2 SYDVKM. Trimming removed 2 bases from V and 3 bases from J, with 7 bases in between. The CDR3 protein is CASSLKPDYGYTF. The DNA for the CDR3 is TGTGCCAGCAGTTTAAAACCGGACTATGGCTACACCTTC.

This clone occurred a few times. The J gene is TRBJ2-5, the V gene TRBV27; the D gene is possibly TRBD2 (6 bases). V dropped 8 bases and J dropped 2 bases, with 18 bases sitting between them. There are 15 residues in the CDR3. Germline CDR1 is MNHEY and CDR2 is SMNVEV (reference sequence). This CDR3 reads CASQGRGAGQETQYF. The CDR3 DNA is TGTGCCAGCCAGGGTAGGGGCGCGGGGCAAGAGACCCAGTACTTC.

The rearrangement joins TRBV15 to TRBJ1-5; D unclear. Trimming shortened V by 0 bases and J by 0 bases, and 6 bases separated the two germline ends. The V gene's germline CDR1 is LNHNV and CDR2 YYDKDF (reference sequence). This CDR3 is 15 amino acids long. The CDR3 reads CATSRDPSSNQPQHF. CDR3 nucleotides: TGTGCCACCAGCAGAGATCCCTCTAGCAATCAGCCCCAGCATTTT.

V gene TRBV6-4 combines with J gene TRBJ2-3, with D unresolved. V lost 5 bases and J lost 2, with 11 bases in between. The CDR3 totals 14 residues. Germline CDR1 is MRHNA and CDR2 is SNTAGT. CDR3: CASSPPGPTDTQYF. The CDR3 DNA reads as TGTGCCAGCAGTCCCCCGGGTCCCACAGATACGCAGTATTTT.

This clone was seen repeatedly, ten times or more. The rearrangement links TRBV3-1 (or the pseudogene TRBV3-2) to TRBJ1-3; no clear D gene. The germline V and J ends were trimmed by 2 bases and 3 bases, with 14 bases remaining between them. The CDR3 is made up of 16 amino acids. CDR1 and CDR2 (germline): LGHDT, YNNKEL (reference sequence). In DNA form, the CDR3 reads TGTGCCAGCAGCCAAACTGGCGGCTATAGTGGAAACACCATATATTTT. This encodes CASSQTGGYSGNTIYF.

The rearrangement links TRBV11-3 to TRBJ2-7; 7 bases are shared with TRBD1. Germline V gives CDR1 SGHNT, CDR2 YENEEA. This CDR3 is built from 15 residues. With V trimmed by 6 bases and J by 2 bases, 10 bases remained unmatched. CDR3 sequence: CASSQFWDSTYEQYF. The CDR3 region has the DNA TGTGCCAGCAGTCAATTCTGGGACAGCACCTACGAGCAGTACTTC.

The genes are TRBV10-3 and TRBJ1-4, with a weak D call TRBD1 (5 bases). CDR1 and CDR2 from the germline V gene are ENHRY and SYGVKD. Trimming pared 2 bases from V and 8 bases from J, leaving 15 bases between. The CDR3 covers 15 residues. The CDR3 protein is CAISEPGVGWEKLFF. For the CDR3, the DNA is TGTGCCATCAGTGAGCCGGGGGTTGGATGGGAAAAACTGTTTTTT.

This clone was seen just once. The V gene is TRBV25-1, the J gene TRBJ1-5; 10 bases align to TRBD1. The CDR3 has 15 amino acids. Germline V CDR1 and CDR2: MGHDK, SYGVNS. V trimming: 4 bases; J trimming: 7 bases; junction bases outside the gene matches: 7. The CDR3 protein is CASSAGDRGRQPQHF. In nucleotides, the CDR3 is TGTGCCAGCAGTGCCGGGGACAGGGGTCGACAGCCCCAGCATTTT. The whole variable domain, remainder taken from reference TRBV25-1 and TRBJ1-5, is EADIYQTPRYLVIGTGKKITLECSQTMGHDKMYWYQQDPGMELHLIHYSYGVNSTEKGDLSSESTVSRIRTEHFPLTLESARPSHTSQYLCASSAGDRGRQPQHFGDGTRLSIL.

The chain has TRBV9 and TRBJ1-2; 8 nucleotides line up with TRBD1. In germline, CDR1 is SGDLS, CDR2 YYNGEE. The J segment lost 4 bases and the V segment lost 0 bases, leaving 8 bases of the junction unmatched. The CDR3 is made up of 16 amino acids. CDR3 in amino acids: CASSVDIGQGPYGYTF. CDR3 nucleotides: TGTGCCAGCAGCGTAGATATAGGACAGGGACCCTATGGCTACACCTTC.

The rearrangement uses TRBV6-5 and TRBJ2-5; 7 bases fit TRBD2. Trimming removed 6 bases from V and 1 base from J; junction bases left unmatched: 8. Germline V gene data show CDR1 as MNHEY and CDR2 as SVGAGI. The length of the CDR3 is 15 residues. This CDR3 is CASRPQGGSQETQYF. CDR3 nucleotide sequence: TGTGCCAGCAGGCCTCAGGGAGGGAGCCAAGAGACCCAGTACTTC.

The table lists this clone with a count of one. CDR3 DNA: TGTGCCATCAGTGAGCCGACGGGGGGGCGGAGTGGCTACACCTTC. Residues: CAISEPTGGRSGYTF. The chain couples TRBV10-3 to TRBJ1-2; TRBD1 is a possible D gene (6 bases). Looked up from germline, CDR1 is ENHRY and CDR2 is SYGVKD. V was pared by 2 bases and J by 7 bases, with 17 bases between. CDR3 length: 15 residues.

This clone was seen a handful of times. The J gene is TRBJ1-5, the V gene TRBV6-1; tentatively, D is TRBD1 (5 bases). CDR1 and CDR2 (germline): MNHNS, SASEGT. Trimming removed 3 bases from V and 1 base from J, with 10 bases in between. The CDR3 is 15 residues long. CDR3 amino acids: CASSDYGGSNQPQHF. The CDR3 bases are TGTGCCAGCAGTGATTATGGGGGGAGCAATCAGCCCCAGCATTTT.

The chain is built from TRBV5-8 and TRBJ1-4; 10 nucleotides line up with TRBD1. The CDR3 has 14 amino acids. From germline, CDR1 is SGHTS and CDR2 YDEGEE. The V segment lost 2 bases and the J segment 7 bases; nucleotides outside the gene matches: 2. The CDR3 coding sequence is TGTGCCAGCAGCTTCCGGGACAGGGGTGAAAAACTGTTTTTT. This translates into CASSFRDRGEKLFF.

The chain joins TRBV12-5 to TRBJ1-2; D remains ambiguous. V dropped 0 bases and J dropped 0 bases, with 14 bases sitting between them. The CDR3 runs to 17 residues. The germline V gene encodes CDR1 LGHNT and CDR2 FRNRAP. The CDR3 DNA reads as TGTGCTAGTGGTTTGGTACTGGATAGCTTGGCTAACTATGGCTACACCTTC. Translating gives CASGLVLDSLANYGYTF.

The chain carries TRBV28 and TRBJ1-2; no clear D. The V and J ends lost 5 bases and 8 bases respectively, with 12 bases between them. CDR3 length equals 12 residues. Germline CDR1 MDHEN, CDR2 SYDVKM. CDR3 bases: TGTGCCAGCAGTCCTCCCAGAATCGGCTACACCTTC. Its translation: CASSPPRIGYTF.

V is TRBV6-5 and J is TRBJ2-5; 8 bases are a match to TRBD1. Looked up from germline, CDR1 is MNHEY and CDR2 is SVGAGI. V gave up 7 bases and J gave up 3 bases; unmatched junction bases: 4. The CDR3 has 13 residues. The DNA for the CDR3 is TGTGCCAGCAATATGGACAGGGAAGAGACCCAGTACTTC. This encodes CASNMDREETQYF.

The V gene is TRBV28, the J gene TRBJ2-3; D is perhaps TRBD1 (5 bases). Germline values: CDR1 MDHEN, CDR2 SYDVKM. V lost 6 bases and J lost 2, with 12 bases in between. This CDR3 has 14 residues. CDR3: CASRNDRFTDTQYF. CDR3 bases: TGTGCCAGCAGAAACGACAGATTCACAGATACGCAGTATTTT.

This clone has a handful of counts. This chain connects TRBV29-1 to TRBJ2-5; the match to TRBD2 covers 10 bases. The CDR3 totals 18 residues. Germline loops: CDR1 SQVTM, CDR2 ANQGSEA. The CDR3 protein is CADRGLRKREGLGVTQYF. The CDR3 nucleotides are TGCGCCGACAGGGGCCTGAGGAAGCGGGAGGGCCTGGGGGTGACCCAGTACTTC.